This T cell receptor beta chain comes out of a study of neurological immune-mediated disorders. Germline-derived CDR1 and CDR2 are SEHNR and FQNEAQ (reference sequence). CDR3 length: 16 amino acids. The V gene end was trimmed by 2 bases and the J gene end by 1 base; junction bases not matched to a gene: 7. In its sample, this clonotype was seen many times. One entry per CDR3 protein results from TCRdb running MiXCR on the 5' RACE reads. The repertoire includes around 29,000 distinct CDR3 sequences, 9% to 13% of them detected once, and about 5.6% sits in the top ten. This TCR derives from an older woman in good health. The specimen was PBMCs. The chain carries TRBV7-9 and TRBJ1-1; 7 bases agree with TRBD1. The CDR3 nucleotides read TGTGCCAGCAGCTTATCTTACAGGGGAGAGAACACTGAAGCTTTCTTT. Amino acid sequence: CASSLSYRGENTEAFF.